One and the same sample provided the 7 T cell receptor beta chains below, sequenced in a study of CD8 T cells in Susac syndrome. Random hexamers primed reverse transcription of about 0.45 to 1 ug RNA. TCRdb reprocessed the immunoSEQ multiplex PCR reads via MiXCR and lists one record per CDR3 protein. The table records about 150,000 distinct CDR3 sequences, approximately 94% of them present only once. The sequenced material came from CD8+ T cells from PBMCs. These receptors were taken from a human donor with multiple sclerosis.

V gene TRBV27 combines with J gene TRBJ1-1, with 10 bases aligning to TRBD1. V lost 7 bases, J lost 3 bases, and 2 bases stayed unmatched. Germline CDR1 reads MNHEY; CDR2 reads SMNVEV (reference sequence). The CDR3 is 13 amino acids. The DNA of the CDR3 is TGTGCCAGCACCGGACAGGGGGACACTGAAGCTTTCTTT. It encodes CASTGQGDTEAFF.

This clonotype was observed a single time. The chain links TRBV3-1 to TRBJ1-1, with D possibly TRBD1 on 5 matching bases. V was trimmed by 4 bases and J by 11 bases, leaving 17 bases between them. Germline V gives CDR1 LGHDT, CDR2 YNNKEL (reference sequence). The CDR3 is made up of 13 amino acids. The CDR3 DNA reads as TGTGCCAGCAGCCTCGGACACCTTTCGAAGGCTTTCTTT. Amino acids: CASSLGHLSKAFF. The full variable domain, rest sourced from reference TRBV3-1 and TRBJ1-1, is DTAVSQTPKYLVTQMGNDKSIKCEQNLGHDTMYWYKQDSKKFLKIMFSYNNKELIINETVPNRFSPKSPDKAHLNLHINSLELGDSAVYFCASSLGHLSKAFFGQGTRLTVV.

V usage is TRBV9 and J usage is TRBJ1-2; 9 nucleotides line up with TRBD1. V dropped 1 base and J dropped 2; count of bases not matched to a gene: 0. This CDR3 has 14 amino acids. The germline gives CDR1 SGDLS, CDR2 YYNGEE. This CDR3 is CASSVTGGNYGYTF. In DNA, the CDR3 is TGTGCCAGCAGCGTAACAGGGGGCAACTATGGCTACACCTTC.

The DNA of the CDR3 is TGTGCCTGGGGATCCTGGGGCACAGATACGCAGTATTTT. It is translated as CAWGSWGTDTQYF. V and J are TRBV30 and TRBJ2-3; D not resolved. The CDR3 length is 13 residues. V was clipped by 5 bases and J by 1 base, with 10 bases between them. Germline CDR1 reads GTSNPN; CDR2 reads SVGIG (reference sequence). Full variable domain (rest looked up from reference TRBV30 and TRBJ2-3): SQTIHQWPATLVQPVGSPLSLECTVEGTSNPNLYWYRQAAGRGLQLLFYSVGIGQISSEVPQNLSASRPQDRQFILSSKKLLLSDSGFYLCAWGSWGTDTQYFGPGTRLTVL.

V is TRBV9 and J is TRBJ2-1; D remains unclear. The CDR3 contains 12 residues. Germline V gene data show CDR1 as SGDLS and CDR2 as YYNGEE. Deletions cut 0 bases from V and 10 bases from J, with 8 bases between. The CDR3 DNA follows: TGTGCCAGCAGCGTAGGGGGAAAAGAGCAGTTCTTC. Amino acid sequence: CASSVGGKEQFF.

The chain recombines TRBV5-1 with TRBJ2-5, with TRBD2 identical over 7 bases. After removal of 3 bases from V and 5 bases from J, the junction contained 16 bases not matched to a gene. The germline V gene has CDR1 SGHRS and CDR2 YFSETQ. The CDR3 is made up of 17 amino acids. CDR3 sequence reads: CASSSSYEGLILETQYF. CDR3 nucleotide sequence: TGCGCCAGCAGCTCGTCCTACGAGGGACTAATACTGGAGACCCAGTACTTC.

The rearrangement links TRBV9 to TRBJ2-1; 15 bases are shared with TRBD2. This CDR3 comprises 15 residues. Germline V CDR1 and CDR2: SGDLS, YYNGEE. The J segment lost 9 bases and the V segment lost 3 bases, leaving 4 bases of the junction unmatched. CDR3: CASSAGLAGGLEQFF. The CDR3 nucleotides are TGTGCCAGCAGCGCCGGACTAGCGGGGGGGCTTGAGCAGTTCTTC. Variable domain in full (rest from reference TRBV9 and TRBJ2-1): DSGVTQTPKHLITATGQRVTLRCSPRSGDLSVYWYQQSLDQGLQFLIQYYNGEERAKGNILERFSAQQFPDLHSELNLSSLELGDSALYFCASSAGLAGGLEQFFGPGTRLTVL.